What follows are 20 T cell receptor beta chains derived from one specimen sequenced in a study of blood T cell repertoires in COVID-19. Method: immunoSEQ multiplex PCR; TCRdb's copy keeps in-frame clones and lacks some. The sample yields about 130,000 clones, around 85% seen once. Material for sequencing was peripheral blood. The receptors stem from a woman older than 75 with COVID-19, enrolled during active disease.

The chain links TRBV7-2 to TRBJ1-6; D unresolved. The CDR3 is 15 amino acids. CDR1 SGHTA and CDR2 FQGNSA come from the germline V gene. Trimming cost V 3 bases and J 5 bases, with 11 bases left between them. The CDR3 sequence is CASSFAEVNNSPLHF. In DNA form, the CDR3 reads TGTGCCAGCAGCTTTGCGGAAGTCAATAATTCACCCCTCCACTTT.

The chain carries TRBV19 and TRBJ2-3; 8 nucleotides agree with TRBD2. Germline V CDR1 and CDR2: LNHDA, SQIVND (reference sequence). CDR3 length: 15 residues. The V segment lost 9 bases and the J segment 3 bases; nucleotides outside the gene matches: 11. CDR3: CASDGLAGATDTQYF. In DNA, the CDR3 is TGTGCCAGCGACGGACTAGCAGGAGCGACAGATACGCAGTATTTT.

The gene calls are TRBV28 and TRBJ2-3; 10 nucleotides match TRBD2. CDR3 length equals 17 residues. Germline trimming cut 7 bases from V and 6 bases from J; bases unmatched to any gene: 16. Germline lookup yields CDR1 MDHEN and CDR2 SYDVKM. For the CDR3, the DNA is TGTGCCAGCACGGACGGTGGGGGGCTAGCGGGAGTCGATACGCAGTATTTT. Translated: CASTDGGGLAGVDTQYF.

This chain uses TRBV5-1 with TRBJ2-7; 7 nucleotides align to TRBD1. The CDR3 extends over 14 amino acids. The germline V gene has CDR1 SGHRS and CDR2 YFSETQ. V lost 3 bases to trimming and J lost 3 bases; unmatched junction nucleotides: 6. CDR3 bases: TGCGCCAGCAGCTACCGGGACAGCAACTACGAGCAGTACTTC. This encodes CASSYRDSNYEQYF.

The gene calls are TRBV28 and TRBJ2-1, with 16 bases matching TRBD2. With 7 bases clipped from V and 9 bases from J, the junction kept 15 bases outside the gene matches. Germline V lookup: CDR1 MDHEN, CDR2 SYDVKM. This CDR3 is 18 amino acids long. The DNA of the CDR3 is TGTGCCAGCAAGCCCTCCTCCGGGACTAGCGGGAGGGCAGTTGAGCAGTTCTTC. The encoded protein is CASKPSSGTSGRAVEQFF. Full variable domain (rest looked up from reference TRBV28 and TRBJ2-1): DVKVTQSSRYLVKRTGEKVFLECVQDMDHENMFWYRQDPGLGLRLIYFSYDVKMKEKGDIPEGYSVSREKKERFSLILESASTNQTSMYLCASKPSSGTSGRAVEQFFGPGTRLTVL.

This clone was counted once. The genes are TRBV6-1 and TRBJ2-2, with no clear D. The germline gives CDR1 MNHNS, CDR2 SASEGT. This CDR3 is 15 amino acids long. Trimming removed 2 bases from V and 0 bases from J, with 7 bases in between. CDR3 region: CASSENTANTGELFF. The CDR3 nucleotides are TGTGCCAGCAGTGAAAACACAGCGAACACCGGGGAGCTGTTTTTT.

This clone turned up a few times. V gene TRBV18 combines with J gene TRBJ2-7; 12 bases align to TRBD2. The CDR3 runs to 17 residues. CDR1 is KGHSH and CDR2 is LQKENI in the germline V gene. V trimming: 5 bases; J trimming: 6 bases; junction bases outside the gene matches: 14. The CDR3 DNA reads TGTGCCAGCTCAAACGACCTAGGACTAGCGGGACTCTCCGAGCAGTACTTC. Protein product: CASSNDLGLAGLSEQYF. Filled out from reference TRBV18 and TRBJ2-7, the complete variable domain reads NAGVMQNPRHLVRRRGQEARLRCSPMKGHSHVYWYRQLPEEGLKFMVYLQKENIIDESGMPKERFSAEFPKEGPSILRIQQVVRGDSAAYFCASSNDLGLAGLSEQYFGPGTRLTVT.

V is TRBV2 and J is TRBJ2-7; a possible D gene is TRBD2 (6 bases). Trimming took 4 bases from V and 2 from J, leaving 9 bases between them. The V gene's germline CDR1 is SNHLY and CDR2 FYNNEI. The CDR3 is 13 residues long. Here the CDR3 reads CASSGGTTYEQYF. The CDR3 DNA reads TGTGCCAGCAGTGGCGGGACGACCTACGAGCAGTACTTC.

V is TRBV6-5 and J is TRBJ2-7; D is possibly TRBD2 (6 bases). Germline CDR1 is MNHEY and CDR2 is SVGAGI. The V end was cut by 8 bases, the J end by 2 bases, with 13 bases between. This CDR3 is built from 13 residues. In DNA, the CDR3 is TGTGCCAGCCAAGCGGGCCCCGCCTACGAGCAGTACTTC. Its translation is CASQAGPAYEQYF.

The chain employs TRBV2 and TRBJ2-5; D perhaps matches TRBD2 (5 bases). This CDR3 spans 13 amino acids. Germline V gene lookup returns CDR1 SNHLY and CDR2 FYNNEI. V was trimmed by 7 bases and J by 3 bases, leaving 12 bases between them. CDR3 residues: CASIPGSKETQYF. CDR3 DNA sequence: TGTGCCAGCATCCCGGGGAGTAAAGAGACCCAGTACTTC.

There are a few counts of this clone. The chain has TRBV5-1 and TRBJ1-2; the match to TRBD1 covers 9 bases. With V trimmed by 2 bases and J by 8 bases, 7 bases remained unmatched. The germline V gene has CDR1 SGHRS and CDR2 YFSETQ. This CDR3 comprises 14 residues. The CDR3 here is CASSFPGTGQGYTF. The CDR3 bases are TGCGCCAGCAGCTTCCCCGGGACAGGGCAAGGCTACACCTTC.

The chain links TRBV5-6 to TRBJ2-7; tentative D call: TRBD1 (6 bases). Germline CDR1 reads SGHDT; CDR2 reads YYEEEE. CDR3 length: 16 amino acids. Deletions cut 0 bases from V and 0 bases from J, with 13 bases between. The CDR3 reads CASSLGGRGISYEQYF. The DNA of the CDR3 is TGTGCCAGCAGCTTGGGAGGCAGGGGAATCTCCTACGAGCAGTACTTC.

CDR3 in amino acids: CASSPKVEAQETQYF. CDR3 nucleotides: TGTGCCAGCTCACCAAAGGTGGAGGCTCAAGAGACCCAGTACTTC. The chain links TRBV18 to TRBJ2-5; tentative D call: TRBD2 (5 bases). The CDR3 covers 15 residues. CDR1 and CDR2 (germline): KGHSH, LQKENI. The V end was cut by 2 bases, the J end by 2 bases, with 12 bases between.

This clone has more than one count but fewer than ten. This sequence joins TRBV4-2 and TRBJ1-3; TRBD1 might be the D (5 bases). This CDR3 comprises 16 residues. Germline-derived CDR1 and CDR2 are LGHNA and YNFKEQ. Trimming shortened V by 2 bases and J by 1 base, and 12 bases separated the two germline ends. The CDR3 coding sequence is TGTGCCAGCAGCCAACAAACGGGGGGATCTGGAAACACCATATATTTT. It yields the protein CASSQQTGGSGNTIYF.

The chain carries TRBV19 and TRBJ2-1; 7 bases match TRBD1. The trim removed 5 bases at V and 9 bases at J, leaving 10 bases unmatched. The CDR3 extends over 14 amino acids. CDR1 and CDR2 (germline): LNHDA, SQIVND (reference sequence). CDR3 loop: CASSVTGTRGEQFF. The DNA of the CDR3 is TGTGCCAGTAGTGTGACAGGGACCAGGGGTGAGCAGTTCTTC. The variable domain in full, completed from reference TRBV19 and TRBJ2-1, reads DGGITQSPKYLFRKEGQNVTLSCEQNLNHDAMYWYRQDPGQGLRLIYYSQIVNDFQKGDIAEGYSVSREKKESFPLTVTSAQKNPTAFYLCASSVTGTRGEQFFGPGTRLTVL.

This chain joins TRBV11-2 and TRBJ2-2; D unresolved. Germline V gene sequence: CDR1 SGHAT, CDR2 FQNNGV. V lost 5 bases, J lost 4 bases, and 5 bases lay in between. This CDR3 is built from 12 residues. The CDR3 spells CASSRGTGELFF. CDR3 nucleotide sequence: TGTGCCAGCAGCCGAGGCACCGGGGAGCTGTTTTTT.

The chain employs TRBV7-9 and TRBJ2-1, with 9 bases matching TRBD2. V was pared by 2 bases and J by 4 bases, with 3 bases of the junction left unmatched. CDR3 length: 15 residues. Germline CDR1 and CDR2: SEHNR and FQNEAQ (reference sequence). CDR3 nucleotides: TGTGCCAGCAGCTTAAGGCTAGCGGGGTACAATGAGCAGTTCTTC. This gives the protein CASSLRLAGYNEQFF.

The chain combines TRBV4-3 with TRBJ2-7, with no clear D. The ends were cut back, 1 base at V and 0 bases at J, with 7 bases in the middle. CDR3 size: 14 residues. The germline CDR1 and CDR2 sequences are LGHNA and YSLEER. The CDR3 spells CASSQGGYSYEQYF. CDR3 DNA sequence: TGCGCCAGCAGCCAAGGCGGTTACTCCTACGAGCAGTACTTC.

The chain has TRBV7-8 and TRBJ2-1; tentative D call: TRBD2 (5 bases). Germline CDR1 reads SGHVS; CDR2 reads FQNEAQ. The CDR3 runs 16 residues. The V end was cut by 3 bases, the J end by 2 bases, with 14 bases between. The CDR3 loop is CASSFGERLTYNEQFF. CDR3 nucleotides: TGTGCCAGCAGCTTTGGGGAGCGGTTGACCTACAATGAGCAGTTCTTC.

The gene calls are TRBV29-1 and TRBJ1-1; perhaps TRBD1 as D (5 bases). V lost 4 bases to trimming and J lost 2 bases, with 14 bases between them. The CDR3 contains 14 residues. CDR1 is SQVTM, CDR2 ANQGSEA, per germline. CDR3 in DNA: TGCAGCGTTGCTCCAACAGGAACCAACACTGAAGCTTTCTTT. It codes for CSVAPTGTNTEAFF.